This T cell receptor (beta chain) was sequenced during a study of T cells after somatic rescue of genetic block. V lost 0 bases to trimming and J lost 0 bases, with 9 bases between them. The CDR3 contains 15 residues. Germline CDR1 reads KGHSH; CDR2 reads LQKENI. Profiled with immunoSEQ multiplex PCR; TCRdb holds only in-frame clones, not every one. The sample holds fewer than 150,000 clones, 85% to 95% seen once. The V call is TRBV18, the J call TRBJ2-7; D remains ambiguous. The receptor's source is a woman aged 18 to 35. Sequenced material: peripheral blood mononuclear cells (PBMCs). The CDR3 DNA reads as TGTGCCAGCTCACCACCCGGGTTCCCCTCCTACGAGCAGTACTTC. It encodes CASSPPGFPSYEQYF.